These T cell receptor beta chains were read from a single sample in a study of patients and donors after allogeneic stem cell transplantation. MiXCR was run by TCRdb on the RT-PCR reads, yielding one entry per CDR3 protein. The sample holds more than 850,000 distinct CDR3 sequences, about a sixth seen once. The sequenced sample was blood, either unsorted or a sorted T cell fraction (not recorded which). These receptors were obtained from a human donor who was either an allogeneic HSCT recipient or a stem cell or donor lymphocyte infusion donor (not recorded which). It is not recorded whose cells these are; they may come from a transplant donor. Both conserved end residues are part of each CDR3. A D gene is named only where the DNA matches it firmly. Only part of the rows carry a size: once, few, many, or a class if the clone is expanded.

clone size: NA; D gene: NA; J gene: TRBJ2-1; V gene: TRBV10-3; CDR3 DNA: TGTGCCATCAAAGCGGAAAGCTCCTACAATGAGCAGTTCTTC; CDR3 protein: CAIKAESSYNEQFF
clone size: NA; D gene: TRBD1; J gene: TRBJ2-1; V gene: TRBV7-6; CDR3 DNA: TGTGCCAGCACCGATGGACAGGGGGCTATTGGTGAGCAGTTCTTC; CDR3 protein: CASTDGQGAIGEQFF
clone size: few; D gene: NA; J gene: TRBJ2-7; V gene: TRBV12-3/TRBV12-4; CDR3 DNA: TGTGCCAGCAGTTTACATGAAGGGAACTACGAGCAGTACTTC; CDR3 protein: CASSLHEGNYEQYF
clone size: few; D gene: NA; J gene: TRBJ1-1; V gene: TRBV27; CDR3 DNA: TGTGCCAGCTCCCTAACCCCCGAGACGGTGAACACTGAAGCTTTCTTT; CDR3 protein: CASSLTPETVNTEAFF
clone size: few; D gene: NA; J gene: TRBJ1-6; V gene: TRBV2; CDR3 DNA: TGTGCCAGCAGTGAAACGCAGACCTTTTCACCCCTCCACTTT; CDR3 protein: CASSETQTFSPLHF
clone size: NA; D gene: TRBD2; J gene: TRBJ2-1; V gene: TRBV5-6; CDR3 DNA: TGTGCCAGCAGCTACCGCGGGGGGGGCCACAATGAGCAGTTCTTC; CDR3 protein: CASSYRGGGHNEQFF
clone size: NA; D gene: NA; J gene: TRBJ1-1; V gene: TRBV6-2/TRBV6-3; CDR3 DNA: TGTGCCAGCAGTTACTCCTTCGGCCTAGAAGCTTTCTTT; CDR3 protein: CASSYSFGLEAFF
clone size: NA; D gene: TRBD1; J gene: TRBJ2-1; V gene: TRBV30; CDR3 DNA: TGTGCCTGGAGTGCCGGGACAGCTTATTACAATGAGCAGTTCTTC; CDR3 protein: CAWSAGTAYYNEQFF
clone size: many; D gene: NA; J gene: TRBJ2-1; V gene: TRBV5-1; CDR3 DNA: TGCGCCAGCAGCGGATTAGGAAGTGAGCAGTTCTTC; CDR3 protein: CASSGLGSEQFF
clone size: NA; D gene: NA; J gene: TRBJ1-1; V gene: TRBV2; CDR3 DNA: TGTGCCAGCAGCGTGACAGTAATACACACTGAAGCTTTCTTT; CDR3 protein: CASSVTVIHTEAFF
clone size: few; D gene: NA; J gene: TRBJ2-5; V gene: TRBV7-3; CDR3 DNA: TGTGCCAGCAGCCTCAACAGGGCAGGGACCCAGTACTTC; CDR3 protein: CASSLNRAGTQYF
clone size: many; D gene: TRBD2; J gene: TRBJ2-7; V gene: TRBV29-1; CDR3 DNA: TGCAGCGTTCTGGGGGGGGACTACGAGCAGTACTTC; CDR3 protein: CSVLGGDYEQYF